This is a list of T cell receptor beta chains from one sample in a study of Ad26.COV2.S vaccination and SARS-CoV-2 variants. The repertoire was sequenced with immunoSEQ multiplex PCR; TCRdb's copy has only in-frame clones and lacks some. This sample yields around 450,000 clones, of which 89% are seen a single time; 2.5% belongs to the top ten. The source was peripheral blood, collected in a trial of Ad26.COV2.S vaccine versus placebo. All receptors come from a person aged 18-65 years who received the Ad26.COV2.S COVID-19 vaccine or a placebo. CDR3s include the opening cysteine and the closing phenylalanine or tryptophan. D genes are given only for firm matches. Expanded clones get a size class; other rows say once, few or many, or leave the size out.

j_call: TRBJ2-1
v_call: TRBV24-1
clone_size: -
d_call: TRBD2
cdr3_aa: CATSEAGTSGRRQDEQFF
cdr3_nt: TGTGCCACCAGTGAAGCCGGGACTAGCGGGAGACGTCAGGATGAGCAGTTCTTC

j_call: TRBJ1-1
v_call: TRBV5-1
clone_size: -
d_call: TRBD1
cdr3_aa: CASSTTGSGDTEAFF
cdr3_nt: TGCGCCAGCAGCACGACAGGGTCCGGGGACACTGAAGCTTTCTTT

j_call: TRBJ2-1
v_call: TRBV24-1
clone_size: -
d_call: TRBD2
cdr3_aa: CATSDPGETSGSHEQFF
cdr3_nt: TGTGCCACCAGTGATCCGGGGGAGACTAGCGGGAGCCATGAGCAGTTCTTC

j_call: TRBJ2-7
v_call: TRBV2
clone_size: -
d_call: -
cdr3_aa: CASSEGGAYEQYF
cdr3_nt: TGTGCCAGCAGTGAAGGGGGGGCCTACGAGCAGTACTTC

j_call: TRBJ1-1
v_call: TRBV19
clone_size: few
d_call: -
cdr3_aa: CASSTERLSLMNTEAFF
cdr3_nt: TGTGCCAGTAGTACTGAGCGTTTGAGTCTTATGAACACTGAAGCTTTCTTT

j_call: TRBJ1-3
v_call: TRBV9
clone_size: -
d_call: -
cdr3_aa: CASSVGWSGNTIYF
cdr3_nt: TGTGCCAGCAGCGTAGGGTGGTCTGGAAACACCATATATTTT

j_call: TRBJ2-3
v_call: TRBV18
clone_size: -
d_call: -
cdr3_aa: CASSPPVAEVTDTQYF
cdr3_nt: TGTGCCAGCTCACCACCCGTAGCGGAAGTCACAGATACGCAGTATTTT

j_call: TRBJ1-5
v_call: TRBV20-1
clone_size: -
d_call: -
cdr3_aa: CSASGGINQPQHF
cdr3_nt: TGCAGTGCTAGTGGGGGAATCAATCAGCCCCAGCATTTT

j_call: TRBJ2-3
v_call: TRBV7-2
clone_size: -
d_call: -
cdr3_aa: CASSLTGARVTDTQYF
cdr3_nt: TGTGCCAGCAGCTTAACTGGGGCGAGGGTTACAGATACGCAGTATTTT

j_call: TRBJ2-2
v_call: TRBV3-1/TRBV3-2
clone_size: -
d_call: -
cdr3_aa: CASSQEGDTPNTGELFF
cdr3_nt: TGTGCCAGCAGCCAAGAGGGGGACACCCCGAACACCGGGGAGCTGTTTTTT

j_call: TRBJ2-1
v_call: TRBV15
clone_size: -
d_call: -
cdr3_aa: CATSREWGEEFF
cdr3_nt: TGTGCCACCAGCAGGGAGTGGGGGGAGGAGTTCTTC

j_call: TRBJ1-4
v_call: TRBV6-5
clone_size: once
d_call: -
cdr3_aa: CASRETNEKLFF
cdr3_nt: TGTGCCAGCAGGGAAACTAATGAAAAACTGTTTTTT

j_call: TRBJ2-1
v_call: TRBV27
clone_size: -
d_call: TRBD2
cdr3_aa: CASSRLAESASYNEQFF
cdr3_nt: TGTGCCAGCAGTCGGCTAGCGGAGTCGGCAAGTTACAATGAGCAGTTCTTC

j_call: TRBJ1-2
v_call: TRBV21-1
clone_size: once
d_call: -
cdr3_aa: CASSKSRVGGLMSGYTF
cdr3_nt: TGTGCCAGCAGCAAAAGTAGGGTGGGGGGATTGATGTCTGGCTACACCTTC

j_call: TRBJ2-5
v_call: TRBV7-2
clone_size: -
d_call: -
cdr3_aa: CASSLNRAQETQYF
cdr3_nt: TGTGCCAGCAGCTTAAACAGGGCCCAAGAGACCCAGTACTTC

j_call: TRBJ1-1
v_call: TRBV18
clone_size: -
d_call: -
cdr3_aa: CASSPLTPNTEAFF
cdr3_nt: TGTGCCAGCTCACCATTGACACCGAACACTGAAGCTTTCTTT

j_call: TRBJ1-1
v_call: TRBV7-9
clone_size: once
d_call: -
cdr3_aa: CASSLVVGEGTEAFF
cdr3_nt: TGTGCCAGCAGCTTAGTTGTAGGGGAGGGCACTGAAGCTTTCTTT

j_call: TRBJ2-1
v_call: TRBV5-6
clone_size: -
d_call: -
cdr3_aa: CASRQSPGEVNNEQFF
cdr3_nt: TGTGCCAGCAGACAATCCCCAGGGGAGGTTAACAATGAGCAGTTCTTC

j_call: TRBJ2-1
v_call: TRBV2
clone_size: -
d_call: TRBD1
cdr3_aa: CASTPDRVSYNEQFF
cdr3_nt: TGTGCCAGCACCCCAGACAGGGTATCTTACAATGAGCAGTTCTTC

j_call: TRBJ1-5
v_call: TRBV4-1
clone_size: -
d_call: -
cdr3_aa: CASSQVQGNNQPQHF
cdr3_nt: TGCGCCAGCAGCCAAGTACAGGGAAACAATCAGCCCCAGCATTTT

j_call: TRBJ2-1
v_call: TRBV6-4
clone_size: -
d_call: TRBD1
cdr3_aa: CASSDSGGTGFDEQFF
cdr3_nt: TGTGCCAGCAGTGACTCAGGAGGGACAGGTTTCGATGAGCAGTTCTTC

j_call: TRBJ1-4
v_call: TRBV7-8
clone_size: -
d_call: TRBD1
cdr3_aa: CASSLLGPGQDNEKLFF
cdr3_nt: TGTGCCAGCAGCTTATTAGGCCCGGGACAGGACAATGAAAAACTGTTTTTT

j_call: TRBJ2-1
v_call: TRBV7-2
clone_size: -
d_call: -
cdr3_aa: CASSLLGGVQFF
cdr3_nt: TGTGCCAGCAGCTTATTAGGCGGGGTACAGTTCTTC

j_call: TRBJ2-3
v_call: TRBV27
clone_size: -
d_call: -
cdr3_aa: CASRRSTGTDTQYF
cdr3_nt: TGTGCCAGCAGACGATCGACGGGCACAGATACGCAGTATTTT

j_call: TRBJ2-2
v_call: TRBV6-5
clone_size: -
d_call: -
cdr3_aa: CASSQQGTGELFF
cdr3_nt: TGTGCCAGCAGTCAACAGGGAACCGGGGAGCTGTTTTTT

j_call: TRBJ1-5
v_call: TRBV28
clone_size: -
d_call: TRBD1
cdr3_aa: CASSLAGGGQPQHF
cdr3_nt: TGTGCCAGCAGTCTTGCAGGGGGAGGACAGCCCCAGCATTTT

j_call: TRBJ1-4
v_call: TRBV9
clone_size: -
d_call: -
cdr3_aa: CASSVDPGTDDRGEKLFF
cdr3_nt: TGTGCCAGCAGCGTAGATCCCGGGACTGATGATCGGGGCGAAAAACTGTTTTTT

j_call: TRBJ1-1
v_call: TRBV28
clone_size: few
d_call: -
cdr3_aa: CASSLFSLGTEAFF
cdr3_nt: TGTGCCAGCAGTTTATTTTCTTTGGGGACTGAAGCTTTCTTT

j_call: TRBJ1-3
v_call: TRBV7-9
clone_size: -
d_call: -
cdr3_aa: CASSPPFRSGNTIYF
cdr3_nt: TGTGCCAGCAGCCCCCCCTTCCGCTCTGGAAACACCATATATTTT

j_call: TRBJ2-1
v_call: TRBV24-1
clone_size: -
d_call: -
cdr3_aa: CATSDPGLRGYNEQFF
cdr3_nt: TGTGCCACCAGTGACCCGGGTTTGCGGGGCTACAATGAGCAGTTCTTC

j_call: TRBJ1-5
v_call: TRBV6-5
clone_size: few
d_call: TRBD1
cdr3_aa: CASSLDRENQPQHF
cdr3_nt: TGTGCCAGCAGCCTAGACAGGGAAAATCAGCCCCAGCATTTT

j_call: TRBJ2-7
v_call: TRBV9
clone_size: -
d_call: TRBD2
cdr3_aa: CASSVGGGGSYEQYF
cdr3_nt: TGTGCCAGCAGCGTAGGCGGGGGGGGCTCCTACGAGCAGTACTTC

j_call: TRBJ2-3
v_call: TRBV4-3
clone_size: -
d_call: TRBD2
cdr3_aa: CASSLAGGFTDTQYF
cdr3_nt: TGCGCCAGCAGCTTAGCGGGGGGATTCACAGATACGCAGTATTTT

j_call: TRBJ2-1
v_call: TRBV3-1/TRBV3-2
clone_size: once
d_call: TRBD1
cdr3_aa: CASSQVTGGKNEQFF
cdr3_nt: TGTGCCAGCAGCCAGGTGACAGGGGGCAAGAATGAGCAGTTCTTC